The sequence of this TCR beta chain was determined in a study of cytomegalovirus exposure and HLA in healthy donors. As for the study in general: In a later analysis, the 90 to 150 validation repertoires were reported to have used the same platform as the approximately 690 first-cohort repertoires.

The repertoire was sequenced with immunoSEQ multiplex PCR; TCRdb's copy has only in-frame clones and lacks some. The sample consists of about 64,000 clones, roughly 89% of them appearing once. Study-wide points: Within the 120 or so validation repertoires, first-cohort TCR clusters tended to co-occur, according to a later analysis.

For this clone: Antigen unknown.

The V segment lost 3 bases and the J segment 7 bases; nucleotides outside the gene matches: 8. Per the germline V gene, CDR1 is LNHDA and CDR2 is SQIVND (reference sequence). CDR3 size: 15 residues. Sequenced sample: PBMCs. The TCR sequence derives from a woman aged 18-30 years in good health and CMV-seronegative. The rearrangement links TRBV19 to TRBJ1-5; 8 bases are a match to TRBD1. The CDR3 DNA sequence: TGTGCCAGTAGTATGGGGGGGCAGGGGGCCCAGCCCCAGCATTTT. It encodes CASSMGGQGAQPQHF.